This T cell receptor (beta chain) was identified in a study of tumor and adjacent non-tumor tissue in lung cancer (dated 2018 in TCRdb). As for the study more broadly: Of the cohort, about 11 patients had adenocarcinoma, 2 had squamous cell carcinoma and 1 had small cell lung cancer. Among the 15 or so patients, ages ranged from roughly 31 to 85 years, roughly ten were men and 5 were women, and disease was TNM stage I to III. In total, sequencing yielded 100 million to 150 million productive TCRbeta reads, which works out to an average of around 4.2 million reads per sample. Bulk TCRbeta repertoires were compared between lung tumor tissue and matched distant non-tumor lung tissue obtained from 15 lung cancer patients. For each patient, one tumor sample and one normal lung sample were taken, giving approximately 29 paired specimens that underwent TCRbeta CDR3 sequencing. The research as a whole found: Tumor tissue showed significantly higher TCR diversity (inverse Simpson) than normal lung tissue, at about 400 vs 150 (P = 0.0075, Mann-Whitney U test). TCR diversity was significantly higher in younger patients, and greater tumor TCR diversity was associated with shorter overall survival and shorter disease-free survival. Only approximately 16 patients were included in the cohort, and the need for larger samples and more detailed clinical data was noted by the authors. Because peripheral blood was not sequenced, blood TCRbeta repertoires in the lung cancer patients of the study were not examined. A significantly larger cumulative share of the repertoire was made up by the top 100 clones in normal lung than in tumor tissue. Neither the sequencing platform nor unique molecular identifiers are mentioned in the methods.

RNA was isolated from bulk, unsorted tissue, and RNA quality was assessed with a NanoDrop ND-1000 and an Agilent 2100. All donors had newly diagnosed lung cancer, had not received prior chemotherapy, and were admitted for thoracic surgery in China between August and November 2014. Anyone who had undergone radiotherapy or chemotherapy before, or who had another cancer at the same time, was left out of the study. Pieces of surgical tissue measuring about 1-2.1 cm3 were kept in RNAlater solution and held at -80 degrees C until needed. This clonotype was seen repeatedly, ten times or more. Its antigen remains unidentified. The sample holds no much larger clone one base away, and base qualities are not on file. Library method: multiplex PCR. TCRdb shows the sequencer as Illumina HiSeq 2500. TCRbeta libraries were constructed through three rounds of nested PCR with primers (Table S4) according to protocols adapted from ARM-PCR. Before sequencing, PCR products of 200-500 bp were cut from the gel and purified using the QIAquick gel extraction kit. The paper's data handling went like this. Reads were cleaned using Trimmomatic, were merged into complete CDR3 sequences using FLASH, and were assigned to V(D)J germline segments using MiTCR. VDJtools was used to compute clonal diversity as the inverse Simpson's index. A read counted as productive if the sequence was in-frame and lacked a premature stop codon. The public reads were quality trimmed at Q25 with fastp and then assembled into clones with MiXCR by TCRdb, keeping productive beta chains. Records with the same CDR3 protein are collapsed into one entry carrying the most frequent genes and DNA. The V and J calls shown here were made by TCRdb, not taken from the authors' results. The sample table records tens of thousands of distinct CDR3 sequences; about 70% of these occur just once. The top ten clones comprise around 16% of the sample.

The sequenced sample consisted of lung tumor tissue. The sequence derives from a man aged 55 to 70 with non-small cell lung cancer.

The nucleotide sequence reads as follows: TGTGCTAGTGGTTTGGGTCACTTCGGACCCTTAGGGGATCAGCCCCAGCATTTT. Protein translation: CASGLGHFGPLGDQPQHF. The chain is made from TRBV12-5 and TRBJ1-5; the D gene is possibly TRBD1, with 5 bases matching. CDR1 and CDR2 are read off the germline V gene as LGHNT and FRNRAP. Reading from cysteine to phenylalanine, the CDR3 counts 18 amino acids. Here the CDR3 DNA is all that survives: 54 bases in frame from base 1. V is clipped by 1 base and J by 5 bases, and the sequence between their germline boundaries is 21 bases long.